This T cell receptor beta chain was obtained from a study of Ad26.COV2.S vaccination and SARS-CoV-2 variants. Broader study findings: The study found higher spike-specific TCR breadth in vaccine than placebo recipients. Recipients of either vaccine or placebo displayed similar breadth of non-spike TCRs.

CDR3 length: 14 amino acids. Germline V lookup: CDR1 SGHVS, CDR2 FQNEAQ. V was clipped by 4 bases and J by 6 bases; unmatched bases: 2. In the case of this clone: Its antigen remains unknown.

Produced via immunoSEQ multiplex PCR; TCRdb's table is partial and in-frame only. Of approximately 150,000 clones detected, roughly 89% appear once; the ten largest clones hold less than 6%. The chain links TRBV7-8 to TRBJ1-6, with 8 nucleotides matching TRBD1. The sequence came from a human donor who had recovered from COVID-19. The sample was peripheral blood, taken after recovery from COVID-19. CDR3 region: CASSSDRGNSPLHF. CDR3 bases: TGTGCCAGCAGCTCCGACAGGGGTAATTCACCCCTCCACTTT.